This is a list of T cell receptor beta chains from one sample in a study of beta chain features in type 1 diabetes. The data were produced by immunoSEQ multiplex PCR, yet TCRdb's version contains in-frame clones alone and is incomplete. Of almost 250,000 clones listed, approximately 14% are singletons. The sample consisted of naive CD4+ T cells from blood. These TCRs come from a woman aged 40 to 50 in good health. Each CDR3 is given with its conserved first and last residue. Each record gives: CDR3 protein, CDR3 DNA, clone size, V gene, J gene, D gene. D genes are given only for firm matches. Clone size is given for some rows only: seen once, a few or many times, or a class if the clone is expanded.

CASSPQGGPTETQYF	TGTGCCAGCTCACCTCAAGGGGGACCTACTGAGACCCAGTACTTC	few	TRBV18	TRBJ2-5	NA
CASSLGGLAGGWNDNEQFF	TGTGCCAGCAGCTTAGGGGGACTAGCGGGGGGGTGGAACGACAATGAGCAGTTCTTC	few	TRBV11-2	TRBJ2-1	TRBD2
CASSSQPGQGYEQYF	TGTGCCAGCAGCTCCCAACCGGGACAGGGGTACGAGCAGTACTTC	NA	TRBV7-2	TRBJ2-7	TRBD1
CSVEDRAYGYTF	TGCAGCGTGGAGGACAGGGCCTATGGCTACACCTTC	few	TRBV29-1	TRBJ1-2	TRBD1
CASGLNKENSPLHF	TGTGCTAGTGGTTTGAATAAGGAGAATTCACCCCTCCACTTT	few	TRBV12-5	TRBJ1-6	NA
CASSQERRDRGRYEQYF	TGCGCCAGCAGCCAAGAACGAAGGGACAGGGGCCGGTACGAGCAGTACTTC	few	TRBV4-1	TRBJ2-7	TRBD1
CAISQVDSYGYTF	TGTGCCATCAGTCAGGTGGACTCCTATGGCTACACCTTC	few	TRBV10-3	TRBJ1-2	NA
CASSQSGSEAFF	TGCGCCAGCAGCCAATCAGGTTCTGAAGCTTTCTTT	few	TRBV4-3	TRBJ1-1	NA
CASSYSTPTGILEAFF	TGTGCCAGCAGTTACTCAACTCCTACAGGGATACTTGAAGCTTTCTTT	few	TRBV6-5	TRBJ1-1	NA
CASTPGTRYNEQFF	TGTGCCAGCACTCCCGGGACTAGATACAATGAGCAGTTCTTC	few	TRBV6-5	TRBJ2-1	TRBD2
CASSEQGLSQPQHF	TGTGCCAGCAGTGAACAGGGGTTGAGTCAGCCCCAGCATTTT	NA	TRBV2	TRBJ1-5	NA
CASSLDPGGSSYNEQFF	TGCGCCAGCAGCTTGGACCCAGGGGGGAGCTCCTACAATGAGCAGTTCTTC	few	TRBV5-1	TRBJ2-1	NA
CASSPGDGGFETQYF	TGTGCCAGCAGCCCGGGGGACGGCGGATTTGAGACCCAGTACTTC	NA	TRBV5-5	TRBJ2-5	NA
CATSRGTGVGYEQYF	TGTGCCACCAGCAGAGGCACAGGGGTGGGGTACGAGCAGTACTTC	few	TRBV15	TRBJ2-7	TRBD1
CASSNRGLPQYF	TGTGCCAGTAGTAACCGGGGACTTCCGCAGTATTTT	NA	TRBV19	TRBJ2-3	NA
CASSLQGPFALHF	TGTGCCAGCAGTTTACAGGGGCCCTTTGCCCTCCACTTT	NA	TRBV6-5	TRBJ1-6	TRBD1
CASSASGTGGGYTF	TGTGCCAGCAGCGCCTCCGGGACAGGGGGAGGCTACACCTTC	NA	TRBV11-2	TRBJ1-2	TRBD1
CASITSGSTDTQYF	TGTGCCAGCATCACTAGCGGCAGCACAGATACGCAGTATTTT	NA	TRBV7-9	TRBJ2-3	TRBD2
CASSPPTGGNEKLFF	TGTGCCAGCTCACCACCGACAGGGGGTAATGAAAAACTGTTTTTT	NA	TRBV18	TRBJ1-4	TRBD1
CASRKWAGATASTDTQYF	TGTGCCAGCAGGAAATGGGCGGGGGCGACGGCTAGCACAGATACGCAGTATTTT	few	TRBV2	TRBJ2-3	NA
CASSINPGEKLFF	TGCGCCAGCAGCATCAATCCGGGGGAAAAACTGTTTTTT	NA	TRBV5-1	TRBJ1-4	NA
CASSPLSFRTTGSEAFF	TGTGCCAGCAGCCCATTGTCATTCCGAACGACAGGGAGTGAAGCTTTCTTT	few	TRBV5-4	TRBJ1-1	TRBD1
CASSLAAGVAEGYTF	TGTGCCAGCAGCTTGGCGGCAGGGGTGGCGGAGGGCTACACCTTC	NA	TRBV5-6	TRBJ1-2	NA
CASSKGASGGAPGELFF	TGTGCCAGCAGCAAGGGGGCTAGCGGGGGTGCACCAGGGGAGCTGTTTTTT	few	TRBV11-2	TRBJ2-2	TRBD2
CASSMGGDSYNSPLHF	TGTGCCAGCAGCATGGGGGGGGACTCCTATAATTCACCCCTCCACTTT	few	TRBV7-9	TRBJ1-6	NA
CASSSGTGIYGYTF	TGTGCCAGCAGCTCCGGGACAGGGATTTATGGCTACACCTTC	NA	TRBV6-1	TRBJ1-2	TRBD1
CASSPGTGGGSNQPQHF	TGCGCCAGCAGCCCCGGGACAGGGGGTGGTAGCAATCAGCCCCAGCATTTT	NA	TRBV5-1	TRBJ1-5	TRBD1
CASSPPGGETQYF	TGTGCCAGCTCACCTCCAGGAGGGGAGACCCAGTACTTC	NA	TRBV18	TRBJ2-5	NA
CASSYSGEAADTQYF	TGTGCCAGCAGTTACTCCGGGGAGGCGGCAGATACGCAGTATTTT	NA	TRBV6-5	TRBJ2-3	NA
CASSQGQGYPNTEAFF	TGTGCCAGCAGCCAAGGACAGGGGTACCCGAACACTGAAGCTTTCTTT	NA	TRBV14	TRBJ1-1	TRBD1
CASSLAGTGSHEQYF	TGTGCCAGCAGCTTAGCAGGGACAGGGAGTCACGAGCAGTACTTC	NA	TRBV7-9	TRBJ2-7	TRBD1
CASSPGTSGSEQFF	TGCGCCAGCAGCCCCGGGACTAGCGGGAGCGAGCAGTTCTTC	NA	TRBV5-1	TRBJ2-1	TRBD2
CASSPPNREGNTIYF	TGTGCCAGCTCACCACCCAACAGGGAGGGAAACACCATATATTTT	NA	TRBV18	TRBJ1-3	NA
CASSWTLGRGRTEAFF	TGTGCCAGCAGTTGGACCTTGGGCCGCGGGAGAACTGAAGCTTTCTTT	NA	TRBV6-5	TRBJ1-1	NA
CASGSAAGTGGVNYGYTF	TGTGCTAGTGGTTCCGCCGCCGGGACAGGGGGCGTAAACTATGGCTACACCTTC	few	TRBV12-5	TRBJ1-2	TRBD1
CASSLGGQGGYEQYF	TGTGCCAGCAGCTTAGGCGGCCAGGGGGGCTACGAGCAGTACTTC	few	TRBV7-9	TRBJ2-7	NA
CASRTGTGARHF	TGTGCCAGTAGAACCGGGACAGGGGCTAGGCATTTT	NA	TRBV19	TRBJ1-5	TRBD1
CASSLAVSYEQYF	TGTGCCAGCAGCTTGGCGGTCTCCTACGAGCAGTACTTC	NA	TRBV5-5	TRBJ2-7	NA
CASSKTSSGANVLTF	TGTGCCAGCAGCAAAACTAGCTCTGGGGCCAACGTCCTGACTTTC	few	TRBV6-6	TRBJ2-6	NA
CASSPSGVNTEAFF	TGCGCCAGCAGCCCCAGCGGAGTAAACACTGAAGCTTTCTTT	NA	TRBV5-1	TRBJ1-1	NA
CASSLLIGAGNTIYF	TGTGCCAGCAGTTTACTCATCGGGGCTGGAAACACCATATATTTT	few	TRBV6-5	TRBJ1-3	NA
CASSHGQGEETQYF	TGCGCCAGCAGCCACGGACAGGGGGAAGAGACCCAGTACTTC	few	TRBV5-1	TRBJ2-5	TRBD1
CASSPGTDANYGYTF	TGCGCCAGCAGCCCCGGGACAGATGCTAACTATGGCTACACCTTC	NA	TRBV4-3	TRBJ1-2	TRBD1
CASMRDSLNEQFF	TGTGCCAGTATGCGGGACTCCCTAAATGAGCAGTTCTTC	many	TRBV19	TRBJ2-1	NA
CASAKAGATTIGTGELFF	TGTGCCAGCGCCAAGGCAGGGGCTACAACCATTGGGACCGGGGAGCTGTTTTTT	once	TRBV9	TRBJ2-2	NA